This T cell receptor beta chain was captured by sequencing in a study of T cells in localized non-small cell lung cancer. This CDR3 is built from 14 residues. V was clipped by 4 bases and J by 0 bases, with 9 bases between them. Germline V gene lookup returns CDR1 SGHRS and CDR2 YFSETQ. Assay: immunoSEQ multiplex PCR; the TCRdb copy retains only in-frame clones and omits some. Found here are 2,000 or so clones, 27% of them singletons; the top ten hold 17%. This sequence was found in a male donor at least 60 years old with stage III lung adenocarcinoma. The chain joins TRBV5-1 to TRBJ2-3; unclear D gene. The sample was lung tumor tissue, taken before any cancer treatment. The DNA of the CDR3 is TGCGCCAGCAGCCCCCAGAGTAGCACAGATACGCAGTATTTT. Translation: CASSPQSSTDTQYF.